A selection of T cell receptor beta chains follows, all from one sample in a study of molecular identifiers for immune sequencing clone quantification. TCRdb passed the PCR reads through MiXCR, listing each CDR3 protein once. This sample has 88,000 or so distinct CDR3 sequences, with 21% found just once. Sequencing was performed on naive CD8+ T cells from blood, with Jurkat cell RNA spiked in. The receptors originated from a human donor in good health. Some libraries in this study had Jurkat cell RNA spiked in. Each CDR3 is given without its conserved first and last residue. Not all rows give a size; the values are once, few, many and, for expanded clones, a class.

>many|TRBJ1-1|TRBV27
ASSSSVNTEAF
>.|TRBJ2-3|TRBV6-5
AGGNGADTQY
>few|TRBJ2-3|TRBV28
ATHWEDTQY
>many|TRBJ2-7|TRBV7-9
ASSSSIAGEQY
>.|TRBJ1-3|TRBV9
ASSVGIGAGNTIY
>once|TRBJ2-5|TRBV7-9
ASGAELSPQETQY
>few|TRBJ2-7|TRBV5-6
ASSPGRSSYYEQY
>many|TRBJ1-1|TRBV5-1
ASSLVAGNTEAF
>few|TRBJ1-1|TRBV28
ASSYPVTNTEAF
>many|TRBJ2-4|TRBV6-5
ASKDRTGDNIQY
>many|TRBJ2-3|TRBV7-9
ASSSHTPADTQY
>.|TRBJ2-7|TRBV27
ASSLSPPYEQY
>many|TRBJ2-3|TRBV2
ASSEGSTDTQY
>many|TRBJ2-5|TRBV9
ASSGTGQETQY